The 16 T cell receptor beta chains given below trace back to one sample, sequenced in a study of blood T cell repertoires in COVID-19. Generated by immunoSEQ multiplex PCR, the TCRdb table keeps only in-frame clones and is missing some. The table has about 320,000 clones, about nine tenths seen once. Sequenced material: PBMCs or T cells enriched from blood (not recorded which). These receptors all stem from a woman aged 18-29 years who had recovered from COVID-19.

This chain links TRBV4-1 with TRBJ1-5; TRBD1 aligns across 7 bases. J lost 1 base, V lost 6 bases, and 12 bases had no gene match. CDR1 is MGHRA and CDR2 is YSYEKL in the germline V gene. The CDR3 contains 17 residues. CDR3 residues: CASSPGAPGQSNQPQHF. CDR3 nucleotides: TGCGCCAGCAGTCCAGGTGCCCCGGGACAGAGCAATCAGCCCCAGCATTTT.

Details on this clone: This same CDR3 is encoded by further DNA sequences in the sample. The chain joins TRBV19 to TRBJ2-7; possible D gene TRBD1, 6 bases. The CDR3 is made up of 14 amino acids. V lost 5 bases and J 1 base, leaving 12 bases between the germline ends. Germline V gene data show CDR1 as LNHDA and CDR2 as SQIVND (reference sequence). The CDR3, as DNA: TGTGCCAGTAGTGAACAGGGTAGTTCCTACGAGCAGTACTTC. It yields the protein CASSEQGSSYEQYF.

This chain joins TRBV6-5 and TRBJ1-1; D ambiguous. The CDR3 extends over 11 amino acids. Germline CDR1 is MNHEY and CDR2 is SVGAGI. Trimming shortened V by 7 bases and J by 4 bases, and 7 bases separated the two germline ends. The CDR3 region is CASKRATEAFF. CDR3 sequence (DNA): TGTGCCAGCAAGCGGGCCACTGAAGCTTTCTTT.

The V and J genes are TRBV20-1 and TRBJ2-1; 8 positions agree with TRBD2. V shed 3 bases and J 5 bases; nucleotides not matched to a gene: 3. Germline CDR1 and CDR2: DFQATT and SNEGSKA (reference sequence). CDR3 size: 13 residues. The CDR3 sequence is CSASHGRDNEQFF. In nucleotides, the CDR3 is TGCAGTGCTAGTCACGGGAGGGACAATGAGCAGTTCTTC.

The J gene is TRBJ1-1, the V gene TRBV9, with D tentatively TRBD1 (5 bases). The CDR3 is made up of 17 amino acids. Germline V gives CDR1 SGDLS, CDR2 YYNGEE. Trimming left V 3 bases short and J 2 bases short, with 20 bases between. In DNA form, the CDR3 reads TGTGCCAGCAGCGAGCCCGTACAGGTTAGTGGAAACACTGAAGCTTTCTTT. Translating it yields CASSEPVQVSGNTEAFF.

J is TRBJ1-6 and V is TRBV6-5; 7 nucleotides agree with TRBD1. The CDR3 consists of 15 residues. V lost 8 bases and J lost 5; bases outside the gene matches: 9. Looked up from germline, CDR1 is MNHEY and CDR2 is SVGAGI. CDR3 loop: CASGRQGLNNSPLHF. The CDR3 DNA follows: TGTGCCAGCGGGCGACAGGGATTGAATAATTCACCCCTCCACTTT.

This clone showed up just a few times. The CDR3 is CSVTLDGGYTF. The CDR3, as DNA: TGCAGCGTGACTCTTGACGGCGGCTACACCTTC. V and J are TRBV29-1 and TRBJ1-2, with no clear D. The CDR3 is 11 amino acids. The V end lost 6 bases, the J end lost 8 bases, and 13 bases lay between the germline ends. Germline assignment: CDR1 SQVTM and CDR2 ANQGSEA.

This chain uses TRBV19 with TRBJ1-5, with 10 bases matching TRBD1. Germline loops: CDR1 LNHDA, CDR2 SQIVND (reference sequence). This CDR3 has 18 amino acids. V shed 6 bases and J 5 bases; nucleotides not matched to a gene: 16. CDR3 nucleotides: TGTGCCAGTAGCCCCTTGGCCGCCGGGACAGGGGCGGATCAGCCCCAGCATTTT. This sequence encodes CASSPLAAGTGADQPQHF.

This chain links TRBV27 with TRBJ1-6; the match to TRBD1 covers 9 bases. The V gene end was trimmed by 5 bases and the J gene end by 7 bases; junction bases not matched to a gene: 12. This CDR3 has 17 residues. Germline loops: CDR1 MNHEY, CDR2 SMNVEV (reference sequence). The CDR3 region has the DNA TGTGCCAGCAGTAACAGATATGACAGGGGGATAAATTCACCCCTCCACTTT. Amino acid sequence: CASSNRYDRGINSPLHF.

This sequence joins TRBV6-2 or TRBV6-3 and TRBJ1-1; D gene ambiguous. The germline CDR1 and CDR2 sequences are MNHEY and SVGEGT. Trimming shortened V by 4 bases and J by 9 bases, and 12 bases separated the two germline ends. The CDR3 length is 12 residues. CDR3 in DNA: TGTGCCAGCAGTTGGCCCGTATCTCAAGCTTTCTTT. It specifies CASSWPVSQAFF.

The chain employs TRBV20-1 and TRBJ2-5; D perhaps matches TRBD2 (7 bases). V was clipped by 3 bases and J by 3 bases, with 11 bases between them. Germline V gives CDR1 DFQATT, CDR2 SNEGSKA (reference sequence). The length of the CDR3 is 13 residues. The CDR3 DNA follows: TGCAGTGCTAGTGGGGGGGGCGAAGAGACCCAGTACTTC. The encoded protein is CSASGGGEETQYF.

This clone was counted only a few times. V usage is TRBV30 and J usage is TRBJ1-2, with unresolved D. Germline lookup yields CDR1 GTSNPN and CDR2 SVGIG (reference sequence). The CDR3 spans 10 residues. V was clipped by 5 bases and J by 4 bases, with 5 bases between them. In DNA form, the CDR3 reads TGTGCCTGGGGTAGCTATGGCTACACCTTC. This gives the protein CAWGSYGYTF.

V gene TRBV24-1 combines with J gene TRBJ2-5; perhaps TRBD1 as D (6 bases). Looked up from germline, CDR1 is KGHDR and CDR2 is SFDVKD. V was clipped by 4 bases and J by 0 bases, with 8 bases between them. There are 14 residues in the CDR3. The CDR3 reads CATSEQGNQETQYF. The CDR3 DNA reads TGTGCCACCAGTGAACAGGGTAACCAAGAGACCCAGTACTTC.

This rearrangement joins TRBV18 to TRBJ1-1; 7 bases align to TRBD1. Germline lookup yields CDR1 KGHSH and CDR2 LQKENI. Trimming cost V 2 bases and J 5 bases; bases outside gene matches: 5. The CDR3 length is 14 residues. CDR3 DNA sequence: TGTGCCAGCTCACCAGCGACAGGGAGGACTGAAGCTTTCTTT. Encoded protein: CASSPATGRTEAFF.

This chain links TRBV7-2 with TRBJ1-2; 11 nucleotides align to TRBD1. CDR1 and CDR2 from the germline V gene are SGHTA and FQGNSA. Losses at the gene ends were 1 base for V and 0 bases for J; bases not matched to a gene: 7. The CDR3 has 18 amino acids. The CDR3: CASSLVGQGVPPNYGYTF. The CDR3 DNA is TGTGCCAGCAGCTTAGTGGGACAGGGGGTGCCCCCTAACTATGGCTACACCTTC.

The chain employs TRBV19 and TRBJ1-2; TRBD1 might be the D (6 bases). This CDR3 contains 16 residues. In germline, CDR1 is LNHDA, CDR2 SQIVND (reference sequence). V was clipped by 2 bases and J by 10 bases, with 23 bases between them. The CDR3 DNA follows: TGTGCCAGTAGTATACTACCACAGGGTGAGCCTCCACTCTACACCTTC. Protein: CASSILPQGEPPLYTF.